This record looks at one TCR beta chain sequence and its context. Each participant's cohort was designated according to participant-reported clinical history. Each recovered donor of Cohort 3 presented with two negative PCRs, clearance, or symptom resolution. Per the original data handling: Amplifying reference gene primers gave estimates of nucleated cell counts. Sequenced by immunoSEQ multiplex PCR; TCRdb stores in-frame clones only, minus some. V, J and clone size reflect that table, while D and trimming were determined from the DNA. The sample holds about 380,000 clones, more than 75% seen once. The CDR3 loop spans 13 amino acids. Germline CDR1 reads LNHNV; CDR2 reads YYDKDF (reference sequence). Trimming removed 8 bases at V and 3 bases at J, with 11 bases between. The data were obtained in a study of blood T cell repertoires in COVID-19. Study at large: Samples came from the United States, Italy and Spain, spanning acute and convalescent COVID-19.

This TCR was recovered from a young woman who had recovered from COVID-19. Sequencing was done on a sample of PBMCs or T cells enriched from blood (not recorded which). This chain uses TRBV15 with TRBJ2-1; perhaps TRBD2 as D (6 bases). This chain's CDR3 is CATGWRGYNEQFF. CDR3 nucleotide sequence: TGTGCCACCGGGTGGAGGGGCTACAATGAGCAGTTCTTC.